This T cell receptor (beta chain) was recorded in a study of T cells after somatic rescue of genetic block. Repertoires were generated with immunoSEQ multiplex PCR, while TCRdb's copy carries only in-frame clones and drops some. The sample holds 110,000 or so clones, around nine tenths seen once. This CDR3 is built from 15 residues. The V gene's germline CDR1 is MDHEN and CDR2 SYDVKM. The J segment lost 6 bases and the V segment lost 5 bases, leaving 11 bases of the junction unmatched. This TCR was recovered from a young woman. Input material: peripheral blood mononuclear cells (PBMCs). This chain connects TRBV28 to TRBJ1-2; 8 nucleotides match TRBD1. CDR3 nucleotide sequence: TGTGCCAGCAGTGGGACAGGCCTAGAGGTGGATGGCTACACCTTC. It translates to CASSGTGLEVDGYTF.